These 23 T cell receptor beta chains were sequenced from one sample in a study of graft-versus-host responses after intestinal transplantation (dated by TCRdb to the early 2020s). The time point label here, explained by the study, means: cells obtained before transplantation from donor or recipient. For these TCRs, the target antigens are not known. The library came from the immunoSEQ multiplex PCR assay. The immuneACCESS repertoire file appears here via TCRdb, limited to in-frame rearrangements. These files lack a portion of the clones; in checked studies, under half of the deficit traces to unresolved V genes, and the cause of the others is not known. The sample profile shows approximately 85,000 clones; approximately 90% of them were found once. Jointly, the top ten make up 7% to 8.5% of the sample. The sequenced sample was unstimulated CD8+ T cells sorted from spleen or lymph node cells, obtained before transplant. These receptors were obtained from a human donor who was the organ donor for an intestinal transplant.

The J gene is TRBJ1-5, the V gene TRBV27; D uncertain. Germline CDR1 and CDR2: MNHEY and SMNVEV (reference sequence). V lost 4 bases to trimming and J lost 3 bases, with 7 bases between them. The CDR3 loop spans 13 amino acids. The CDR3 is CASSWNYNQPQHF. The CDR3, as DNA: TGTGCCAGCAGTTGGAACTACAATCAGCCCCAGCATTTT.

CDR3: CASSTRSRTVYEQYF. DNA of the CDR3: TGTGCCAGCAGTACGCGATCCCGGACCGTCTACGAGCAGTACTTC. This chain connects TRBV27 to TRBJ2-7, with D unresolved. V was cut by 5 bases and J by 3 bases, with 17 bases left in between. In germline, CDR1 is MNHEY, CDR2 SMNVEV (reference sequence). This CDR3 has 15 amino acids.

This chain joins TRBV21-1 and TRBJ2-1. TRBV21-1 is flagged as a pseudogene. CDR3 length: 13 amino acids. The CDR3 sequence is CASSSFYGYEQFF. The CDR3 nucleotides are TGTGCCAGCAGCTCTTTTTATGGGTATGAGCAGTTCTTC.

This chain joins TRBV6-6 and TRBJ1-1, with D uncertain. Trimming removed 2 bases at V and 1 base at J, with 8 bases between. The germline CDR1 and CDR2 sequences are MNHNY and SVGAGI (reference sequence). The CDR3 covers 14 residues. The CDR3 region has the DNA TGTGCCAGCAGTTACGGGGTTTGGAACACTGAAGCTTTCTTT. It is translated as CASSYGVWNTEAFF.

J is TRBJ1-3 and V is TRBV29-1; 7 positions match TRBD1. In germline, CDR1 is SQVTM, CDR2 ANQGSEA. V shed 6 bases, J shed 4 bases, and the junction held 9 bases outside the gene matches. This CDR3 is built from 14 residues. The CDR3 reads CSVAGTEKGNTIYF. The CDR3 bases are TGCAGCGTGGCTGGGACAGAGAAAGGAAACACCATATATTTT.

The J gene is TRBJ2-3, the V gene TRBV5-1, with D uncertain. The CDR3 length is 14 residues. CDR1 is SGHRS, CDR2 YFSETQ, per germline. V lost 0 bases and J lost 10, with 15 bases in between. In DNA form, the CDR3 reads TGCGCCAGCAGCTTGGGGCCAGGTTTGATCGCGCAGTATTTT. This sequence encodes CASSLGPGLIAQYF.

The V gene is TRBV11-2, the J gene TRBJ2-4, with 9 bases fitting TRBD1. CDR3 length: 17 amino acids. V dropped 1 base and J dropped 4; count of bases not matched to a gene: 8. Germline CDR1 SGHAT, CDR2 FQNNGV. For the CDR3, the DNA is TGTGCCAGCAGCTTAGTGGGGACAGGGATATTGAAAAACATTCAGTACTTC. Translated: CASSLVGTGILKNIQYF.

The chain joins TRBV4-1 to TRBJ2-1; D may correspond to TRBD1 or TRBD2 (6 bases each). Per the germline V gene, CDR1 is MGHRA and CDR2 is YSYEKL. Between the trimmed V and J ends, which lost 5 bases and 13 bases, there was a span of 15 bases. The length of the CDR3 is 12 residues. In DNA, the CDR3 is TGCGCCAGCAGCTCAACGAGGGGGGATCAGTTCTTC. This sequence encodes CASSSTRGDQFF.

The genes are TRBV7-9 and TRBJ2-1; D may be TRBD1 (6 bases). Germline CDR1 is SEHNR and CDR2 is FQNEAQ (reference sequence). V lost 5 bases and J 4 bases, leaving 18 bases between the germline ends. The CDR3 consists of 16 residues. CDR3 amino acids: CASSPPTGPEYNEQFF. The CDR3 region has the DNA TGTGCCAGCAGCCCTCCGACAGGCCCAGAATACAATGAGCAGTTCTTC.

The V call is TRBV27, the J call TRBJ2-7; 10 nucleotides agree with TRBD2. Germline CDR1 is MNHEY and CDR2 is SMNVEV (reference sequence). This CDR3 has 14 amino acids. V shed 6 bases, J shed 0 bases, and the junction held 2 bases outside the gene matches. CDR3 residues: CASSPSGSSYEQYF. CDR3 sequence (DNA): TGTGCCAGCAGCCCTAGCGGGAGCTCCTACGAGCAGTACTTC.

CDR3 coding DNA: TGTGCCAGCAGTTACGGGCCGGGCGGCTACGAGCAGTACTTC. As protein: CASSYGPGGYEQYF. The gene calls are TRBV6-5 and TRBJ2-7; no reliable D call. The CDR3 contains 14 residues. Trimming cost V 2 bases and J 3 bases, with 11 bases left between them. Germline assignment: CDR1 MNHEY and CDR2 SVGAGI.

V gene TRBV19 combines with J gene TRBJ2-7; TRBD2 might be the D (6 bases). The CDR3 totals 14 residues. Deletions cut 3 bases from V and 4 bases from J, with 13 bases between. Germline values: CDR1 LNHDA, CDR2 SQIVND (reference sequence). The chain's CDR3 is CASSISGFRYEQYF. CDR3 nucleotide sequence: TGTGCCAGTAGTATTAGCGGTTTTAGGTACGAGCAGTACTTC.

The rearrangement links TRBV14 to TRBJ2-1; 11 positions match TRBD2. Trimming cost V 6 bases and J 2 bases; bases outside gene matches: 3. Germline CDR1 reads SGHDN; CDR2 reads FVKESK. The CDR3 runs 15 residues. CDR3 residues: CASRKTSGAYNEQFF. The CDR3 coding sequence is TGTGCCAGCAGGAAGACTAGCGGGGCCTACAATGAGCAGTTCTTC.

The chain links TRBV5-4 to TRBJ1-6; tentative D call: TRBD1 (5 bases). CDR3 length: 16 amino acids. Deletions cut 0 bases from V and 9 bases from J, with 16 bases between. Germline V lookup: CDR1 SGHNT, CDR2 YYREEE (reference sequence). CDR3: CASSLALTDIPSPLHF. CDR3 DNA: TGTGCCAGCAGCTTGGCCCTGACGGACATCCCTTCACCCCTCCACTTT. Variable domain in full (rest from reference TRBV5-4 and TRBJ1-6): ETGVTQSPTHLIKTRGQQVTLRCSSQSGHNTVSWYQQALGQGPQFIFQYYREEENGRGNFPPRFSGLQFPNYSSELNVNALELDDSALYLCASSLALTDIPSPLHFGNGTRLTVT.

V gene TRBV2 combines with J gene TRBJ2-1; D may correspond to TRBD1 or TRBD2 (6 bases each). This CDR3 has 11 amino acids. V was clipped by 7 bases and J by 8 bases, with 9 bases between them. The germline CDR1 and CDR2 sequences are SNHLY and FYNNEI. For the CDR3, the DNA is TGTGCCAGCAAGGGGGGCGATGAGCAGTTCTTC. It codes for CASKGGDEQFF.

In this sample, this clone turned up once. The chain employs TRBV6-1 and TRBJ2-2; D remains ambiguous. CDR1 is MNHNS and CDR2 is SASEGT in the germline V gene. V dropped 10 bases and J dropped 0 bases, with 12 bases sitting between them. The CDR3 loop spans 14 amino acids. CDR3 region: CAIWQRSNTGELFF. DNA for the CDR3: TGTGCCATATGGCAACGTTCGAACACCGGGGAGCTGTTTTTT.

The chain links TRBV7-2 to TRBJ2-3; TRBD2 aligns across 11 bases. The CDR3 is 16 amino acids. Losses at the gene ends were 2 bases for V and 3 bases for J; bases not matched to a gene: 4. Germline lookup yields CDR1 SGHTA and CDR2 FQGNSA. In DNA form, the CDR3 reads TGTGCCAGCAGCTTACTTAGCGGGGGGGCAACAGATACGCAGTATTTT. Its translation is CASSLLSGGATDTQYF.

The V call is TRBV5-6, the J call TRBJ1-6, with TRBD1 matching 9 bases. In germline, CDR1 is SGHDT, CDR2 YYEEEE. V shed 4 bases, J shed 10 bases, and the junction held 9 bases outside the gene matches. The CDR3 consists of 15 residues. For the CDR3, the DNA is TGTGCCAGCAGCGAGAACAGGGGGCGCGGATCACCCCTCCACTTT. Translated, it gives CASSENRGRGSPLHF.

This rearrangement joins TRBV7-9 to TRBJ2-1; D remains ambiguous. This CDR3 has 14 residues. Germline loops: CDR1 SEHNR, CDR2 FQNEAQ (reference sequence). Trimming pared 1 base from V and 6 bases from J, leaving 10 bases between. In DNA, the CDR3 is TGTGCCAGCAGCTTAGTGAACAGCCTCAATGAGCAGTTCTTC. Translation: CASSLVNSLNEQFF.

This chain connects TRBV14 to TRBJ2-7, with D unresolved. Germline values: CDR1 SGHDN, CDR2 FVKESK. V was pared by 3 bases and J by 0 bases, with 3 bases between. This CDR3 is 12 amino acids long. CDR3 DNA: TGTGCCAGCAGCCAGTCCTCCTACGAGCAGTACTTC. This codes for CASSQSSYEQYF.

V usage is TRBV18 and J usage is TRBJ2-3, with D possibly being TRBD1 or TRBD2 (5 bases each). Between the trimmed V and J ends, which lost 6 bases and 2 bases, there was a span of 12 bases. This CDR3 has 14 amino acids. CDR1 KGHSH and CDR2 LQKENI come from the germline V gene. CDR3 loop: CASSTGLNTDTQYF. Written as DNA, the CDR3 is TGTGCCAGCTCGACGGGGCTGAACACAGATACGCAGTATTTT.

The chain is built from TRBV4-1 and TRBJ2-3, with 12 bases that match TRBD2. J was trimmed by 5 bases and V by 4 bases; bases with no gene match: 7. Germline V CDR1 and CDR2: MGHRA, YSYEKL. The CDR3 consists of 16 residues. Here the CDR3 reads CASSLRLAGEKDTQYF. DNA of the CDR3: TGCGCCAGCAGCCTAAGACTAGCGGGAGAGAAAGATACGCAGTATTTT.

The V call is TRBV27, the J call TRBJ2-2; D gene unclear. The CDR3 length is 12 residues. V was cut by 4 bases and J by 1 base, with 1 base left in between. Germline V CDR1 and CDR2: MNHEY, SMNVEV (reference sequence). Here the CDR3 reads CASSWNTGELFF. The CDR3 nucleotides read TGTGCCAGCAGTTGGAACACCGGGGAGCTGTTTTTT.